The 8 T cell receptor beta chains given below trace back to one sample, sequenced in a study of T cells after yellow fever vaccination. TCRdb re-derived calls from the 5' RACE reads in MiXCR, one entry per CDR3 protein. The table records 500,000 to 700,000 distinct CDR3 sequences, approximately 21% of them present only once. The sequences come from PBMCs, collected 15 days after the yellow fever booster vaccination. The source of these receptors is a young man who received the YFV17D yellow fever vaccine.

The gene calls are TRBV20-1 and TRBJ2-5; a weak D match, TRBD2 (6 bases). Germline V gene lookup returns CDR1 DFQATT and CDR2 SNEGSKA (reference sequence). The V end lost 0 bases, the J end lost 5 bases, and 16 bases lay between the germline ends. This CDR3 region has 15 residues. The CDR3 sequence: CSARDLGRPRETQYF. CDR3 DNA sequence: TGCAGTGCTAGAGATCTCGGGAGACCAAGGGAGACCCAGTACTTC.

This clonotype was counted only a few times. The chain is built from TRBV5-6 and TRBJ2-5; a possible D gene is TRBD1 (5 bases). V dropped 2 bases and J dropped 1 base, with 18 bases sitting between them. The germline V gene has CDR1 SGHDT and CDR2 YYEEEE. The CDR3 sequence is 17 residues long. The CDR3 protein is CASSFRSTGQLQETQYF. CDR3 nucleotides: TGTGCCAGCAGCTTCCGGTCCACTGGACAACTCCAAGAGACCCAGTACTTC.

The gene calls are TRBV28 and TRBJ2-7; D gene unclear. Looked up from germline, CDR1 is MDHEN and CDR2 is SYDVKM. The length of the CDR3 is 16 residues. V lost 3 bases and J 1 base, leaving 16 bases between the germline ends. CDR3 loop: CASSLMRWSTSYEQYF. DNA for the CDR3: TGTGCCAGCAGTTTGATGAGGTGGAGCACATCCTACGAGCAGTACTTC.

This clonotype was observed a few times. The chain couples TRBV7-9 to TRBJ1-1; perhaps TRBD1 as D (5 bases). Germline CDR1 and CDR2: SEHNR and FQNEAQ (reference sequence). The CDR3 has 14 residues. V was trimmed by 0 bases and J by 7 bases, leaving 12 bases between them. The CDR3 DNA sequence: TGTGCCAGCAGCTTAGCCCAGGGTCGGCTTGAAGCTTTCTTT. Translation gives CASSLAQGRLEAFF.

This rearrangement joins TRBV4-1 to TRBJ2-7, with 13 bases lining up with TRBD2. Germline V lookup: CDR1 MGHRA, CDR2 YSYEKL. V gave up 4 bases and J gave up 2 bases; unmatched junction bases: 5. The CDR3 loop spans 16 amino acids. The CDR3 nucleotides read TGCGCCAGCAGCCCTAGGACTAGCGGGAGTACCTACGAGCAGTACTTC. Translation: CASSPRTSGSTYEQYF.

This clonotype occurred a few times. DNA of the CDR3: TGCAGTGCCAGGTCCTACGAGCAGTACTTC. Its translation: CSARSYEQYF. The chain is built from TRBV20-1 and TRBJ2-7; D is uncertain. Germline V CDR1 and CDR2: DFQATT, SNEGSKA (reference sequence). The CDR3 is 10 residues long. V was cut by 6 bases and J by 1 base, with 4 bases left in between.

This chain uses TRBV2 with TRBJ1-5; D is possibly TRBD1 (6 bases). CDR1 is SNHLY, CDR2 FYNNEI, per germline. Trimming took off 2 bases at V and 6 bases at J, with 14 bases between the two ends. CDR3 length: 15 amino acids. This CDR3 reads CASSESGGIGQPQHF. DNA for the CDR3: TGTGCCAGCAGTGAATCTGGGGGCATCGGTCAGCCCCAGCATTTT.

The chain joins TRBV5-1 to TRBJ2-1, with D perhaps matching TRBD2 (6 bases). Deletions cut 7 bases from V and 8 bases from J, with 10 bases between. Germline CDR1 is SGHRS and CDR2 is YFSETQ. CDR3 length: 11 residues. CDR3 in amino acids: CASAWGDEQFF. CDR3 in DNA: TGCGCCAGCGCATGGGGGGATGAGCAGTTCTTC.